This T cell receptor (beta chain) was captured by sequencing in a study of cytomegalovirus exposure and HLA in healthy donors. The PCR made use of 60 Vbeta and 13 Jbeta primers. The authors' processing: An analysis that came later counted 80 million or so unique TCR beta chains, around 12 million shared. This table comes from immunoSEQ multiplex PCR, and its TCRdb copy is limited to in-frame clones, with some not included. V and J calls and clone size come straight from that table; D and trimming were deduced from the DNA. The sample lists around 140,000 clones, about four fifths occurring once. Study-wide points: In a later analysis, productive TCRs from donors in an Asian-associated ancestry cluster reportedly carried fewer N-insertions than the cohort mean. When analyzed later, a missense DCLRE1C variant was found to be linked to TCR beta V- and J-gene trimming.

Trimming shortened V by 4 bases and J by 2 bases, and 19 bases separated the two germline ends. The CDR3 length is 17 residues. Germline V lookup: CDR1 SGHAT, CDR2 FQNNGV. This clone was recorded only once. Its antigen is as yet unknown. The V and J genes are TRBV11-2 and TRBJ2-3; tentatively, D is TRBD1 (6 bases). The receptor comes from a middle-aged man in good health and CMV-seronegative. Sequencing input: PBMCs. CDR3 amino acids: CASSSVEDSPFTDTQYF. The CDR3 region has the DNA TGTGCCAGCAGCTCGGTTGAGGACAGCCCTTTCACAGATACGCAGTATTTT.